This passage covers 9 T cell receptor beta chains from one sample sequenced in a study of T cell responses to AZD1222 COVID-19 vaccine. The data were produced by immunoSEQ multiplex PCR, yet TCRdb's version contains in-frame clones alone and is incomplete. The data contain approximately 140,000 clones, under 90% of them seen just once; the ten biggest clones take up 1.6%. The starting material was peripheral blood, obtained 28 days after the second AZD1222 dose. The origin of the receptors is an adult who received the AZD1222 COVID-19 vaccine.

The V and J genes are TRBV9 and TRBJ1-2, with TRBD1 identical over 7 bases. V dropped 4 bases and J dropped 3; count of bases not matched to a gene: 6. Per germline, CDR1 SGDLS and CDR2 YYNGEE. CDR3 length: 14 residues. The CDR3 DNA reads as TGTGCCAGCAGCAAGATAGGACAGGACTATGGCTACACCTTC. It yields the protein CASSKIGQDYGYTF.

This clone was seen more than once but under ten times. The chain couples TRBV28 to TRBJ2-6; D is unclear. The CDR3 is 16 residues long. The germline V gene has CDR1 MDHEN and CDR2 SYDVKM. The V gene lost 7 bases and the J gene lost 0 bases, with 13 bases spanning the gap. The CDR3 region is CASKRRKSSGANVLTF. The CDR3 nucleotides are TGTGCCAGCAAGAGACGGAAGAGCTCTGGGGCCAACGTCCTGACTTTC.

This chain links TRBV18 with TRBJ2-7; D may be TRBD1 (6 bases). The germline V gene has CDR1 KGHSH and CDR2 LQKENI. Trimming took 3 bases from V and 2 from J, leaving 11 bases between them. The CDR3 is 14 amino acids. The CDR3 coding sequence is TGTGCCAGCTCACCCCGGACAGATGCCTACGAGCAGTACGTC. This gives the protein CASSPRTDAYEQYV.

This clone is a singleton in its sample. The chain employs TRBV5-1 and TRBJ2-7; D possibly corresponds to TRBD1 (5 bases). Germline lookup yields CDR1 SGHRS and CDR2 YFSETQ. Trimming took off 4 bases at V and 4 bases at J, with 15 bases between the two ends. This CDR3 is built from 14 residues. The CDR3 DNA follows: TGCGCCAGCAGCGAGTCCACAGGACCGTACGAGCAGTACTTC. Protein product: CASSESTGPYEQYF.

J is TRBJ1-1 and V is TRBV6-5; D is unresolved. The CDR3 consists of 14 residues. In germline, CDR1 is MNHEY, CDR2 SVGAGI. V was clipped by 2 bases and J by 3 bases, with 10 bases between them. The CDR3 nucleotides are TGTGCCAGCAGTTACAACCAAAGGTACACTGAAGCTTTCTTT. Translation gives CASSYNQRYTEAFF.

J is TRBJ1-1 and V is TRBV2; the match to TRBD1 covers 9 bases. The length of the CDR3 is 16 residues. The V segment lost 5 bases and the J segment 1 base; nucleotides outside the gene matches: 8. The germline V gene encodes CDR1 SNHLY and CDR2 FYNNEI. CDR3 nucleotide sequence: TGTGCCAGCAGTCGACAGGGGGTGTCCGCGAACACTGAAGCTTTCTTT. It yields the protein CASSRQGVSANTEAFF.

This chain uses TRBV29-1 with TRBJ1-1, with 10 positions matching TRBD1. V trimming: 5 bases; J trimming: 0 bases; junction bases outside the gene matches: 18. The V gene's germline CDR1 is SQVTM and CDR2 ANQGSEA. This CDR3 region has 19 residues. CDR3 sequence: CSVPNFPGQGNRMNTEAFF. CDR3 DNA: TGCAGCGTTCCTAACTTTCCGGGACAGGGGAATAGGATGAACACTGAAGCTTTCTTT.

The chain links TRBV29-1 to TRBJ2-1, with D perhaps matching TRBD1 (5 bases). Per germline, CDR1 SQVTM and CDR2 ANQGSEA. The CDR3 has 11 residues. V was cut by 6 bases and J by 4 bases, with 7 bases left in between. CDR3 sequence (DNA): TGCAGCGTACAGGAATACAATGAGCAGTTCTTC. Protein: CSVQEYNEQFF.

The J gene is TRBJ1-5, the V gene TRBV28; 11 bases map to TRBD1. CDR3 length: 15 residues. Germline assignment: CDR1 MDHEN and CDR2 SYDVKM. V shed 10 bases, J shed 6 bases, and the junction held 11 bases outside the gene matches. In DNA, the CDR3 is TGTGCCACCTTGCGTGGGACAGGGGGGGCTCAGCCCCAGCATTTT. This encodes CATLRGTGGAQPQHF.